What follows are 20 T cell receptor beta chains derived from one specimen sequenced in a study of OX40 agonist ivuxolimab in advanced cancers. Measured with immunoSEQ multiplex PCR; TCRdb has only the in-frame clones, and not every one. The profile shows 65,000 to 80,000 clones, roughly nine tenths of them singletons. Sequenced material: CD4+ or CD8+ T cells sorted from blood, taken in a trial of the OX40 agonist ivuxolimab. These receptors originate from an adult with an advanced solid tumor such as melanoma, head and neck, liver or kidney cancer.

V and J are TRBV2 and TRBJ1-1; a weak D match, TRBD1 (5 bases). The V gene's germline CDR1 is SNHLY and CDR2 FYNNEI. The germline V and J ends were trimmed by 6 bases and 1 base, with 9 bases remaining between them. This CDR3 has 13 residues. CDR3 sequence reads: CASRAGQNTEAFF. The CDR3 nucleotides read TGTGCCAGCAGGGCAGGACAGAACACTGAAGCTTTCTTT.

The chain links TRBV27 to TRBJ2-5; 9 positions match TRBD2. The closer fit of TRBJ2-7 to the DNA end suggests the J call may be wrong. The CDR3 sequence is 15 residues long. The germline V gene encodes CDR1 MNHEY and CDR2 SMNVEV (reference sequence). The CDR3 here is CASRDWASGNYEQYF. DNA of the CDR3: TGTGCCAGCAGAGATTGGGCTAGCGGGAATTACGAGCAGTACTTC.

CDR3 DNA: TGTGCCAGTAGTATAGCCGTGAGCTCCTATAATTCACCCCTCCACTTT. It codes for CASSIAVSSYNSPLHF. The gene calls are TRBV19 and TRBJ1-6; D not certain. The CDR3 runs to 16 residues. Trimming took off 1 base at V and 0 bases at J, with 7 bases between the two ends. Germline V gene data show CDR1 as LNHDA and CDR2 as SQIVND (reference sequence).

This clone was counted between two and nine times. The chain employs TRBV11-3 and TRBJ2-1; perhaps D is TRBD1 or TRBD2 (5 bases each). The CDR3 runs to 14 residues. The germline V gene encodes CDR1 SGHNT and CDR2 YENEEA. The germline V and J ends were trimmed by 5 bases and 7 bases, with 15 bases remaining between them. CDR3 sequence: CASSKGPGGNEQFF. The CDR3 DNA reads TGTGCCAGCAGCAAGGGACCGGGCGGTAATGAGCAGTTCTTC. Using reference TRBV11-3 and TRBJ2-1 for the parts outside the CDR3, the full variable domain is EAGVVQSPRYKIIEKKQPVAFWCNPISGHNTLYWYLQNLGQGPELLIRYENEEAVDDSQLPKDRFSAERLKGVDSTLKIQPAELGDSAVYLCASSKGPGGNEQFFGPGTRLTVL.

A few counts support this clone. This chain links TRBV28 with TRBJ2-5; 8 bases are a match to TRBD1. This CDR3 contains 15 residues. From germline, CDR1 is MDHEN and CDR2 SYDVKM. After removal of 4 bases from V and 5 bases from J, the junction contained 9 bases not matched to a gene. This chain's CDR3 is CASSYSTGVRETQYF. CDR3 nucleotide sequence: TGTGCCAGCAGTTACTCGACAGGGGTTCGGGAGACCCAGTACTTC. Full variable domain (outside the CDR3, taken from reference TRBV28 and TRBJ2-5): DVKVTQSSRYLVKRTGEKVFLECVQDMDHENMFWYRQDPGLGLRLIYFSYDVKMKEKGDIPEGYSVSREKKERFSLILESASTNQTSMYLCASSYSTGVRETQYFGPGTRLLVL.

The chain has TRBV27 and TRBJ2-1; 12 nucleotides align to TRBD2. Per the germline V gene, CDR1 is MNHEY and CDR2 is SMNVEV (reference sequence). Losses at the gene ends were 5 bases for V and 9 bases for J; bases not matched to a gene: 14. The CDR3 extends over 17 amino acids. The CDR3, as DNA: TGTGCCAGCAGTCCTCTAGCGGGAGGGCCGGTGGTGATTGAGCAGTTCTTC. Protein product: CASSPLAGGPVVIEQFF.

The chain uses TRBV29-1 and TRBJ2-1, with D possibly being TRBD2 (5 bases). The germline gives CDR1 SQVTM, CDR2 ANQGSEA. Between the trimmed V and J ends, which lost 4 bases and 7 bases, there was a span of 17 bases. This CDR3 is built from 14 residues. For the CDR3, the DNA is TGCAGCGTTGGGATTCTAGCAGGCAAGAATGAGCAGTTCTTC. This codes for CSVGILAGKNEQFF.

This clone was seen once. The chain recombines TRBV30 with TRBJ2-1; D possibly corresponds to TRBD2 (5 bases). The CDR3 runs 16 residues. The V gene's germline CDR1 is GTSNPN and CDR2 SVGIG (reference sequence). Trimming removed 4 bases at V and 7 bases at J, with 23 bases between. This chain's CDR3 is CAWTITPSSVWNEQFF. CDR3 nucleotides: TGTGCCTGGACCATCACCCCTAGCTCCGTGTGGAATGAGCAGTTCTTC.

CDR3 in amino acids: CASSSYGTGNYNEQFF. CDR3 sequence (DNA): TGTGCCAGCAGTTCATACGGGACAGGAAATTACAATGAGCAGTTCTTC. The J gene is TRBJ2-1, the V gene TRBV11-2; TRBD1 aligns across 8 bases. Looked up from germline, CDR1 is SGHAT and CDR2 is FQNNGV. V dropped 6 bases and J dropped 4; count of bases not matched to a gene: 11. The CDR3 has 16 residues.

This chain connects TRBV19 to TRBJ2-1, with 8 bases fitting TRBD1. J gave up 3 bases and V 5 bases, and 3 bases lay outside the gene matches. Germline CDR1 and CDR2: LNHDA and SQIVND (reference sequence). The length of the CDR3 is 14 residues. The CDR3 nucleotides read TGTGCCAGTAGTGAGGGACAGGTCTACAATGAGCAGTTCTTC. It codes for CASSEGQVYNEQFF. Using reference TRBV19 and TRBJ2-1 for the parts outside the CDR3, the full variable domain is DGGITQSPKYLFRKEGQNVTLSCEQNLNHDAMYWYRQDPGQGLRLIYYSQIVNDFQKGDIAEGYSVSREKKESFPLTVTSAQKNPTAFYLCASSEGQVYNEQFFGPGTRLTVL.

The rearrangement links TRBV25-1 to TRBJ2-2; no definite D call. Germline values: CDR1 MGHDK, CDR2 SYGVNS. This CDR3 spans 17 amino acids. Between the trimmed V and J ends, which lost 2 bases and 6 bases, there was a span of 19 bases. The CDR3 here is CASSEGPGRPRAGELFF. CDR3 DNA: TGTGCCAGCAGTGAAGGCCCGGGCCGCCCCCGAGCCGGGGAGCTGTTTTTT.

The chain links TRBV2 to TRBJ1-2; 8 nucleotides line up with TRBD1. J lost 3 bases, V lost 6 bases, and 12 bases had no gene match. Germline V gene sequence: CDR1 SNHLY, CDR2 FYNNEI. The CDR3 runs to 16 residues. The chain's CDR3 is CASRDRAGRGDYGYTF. CDR3 in DNA: TGTGCCAGCAGGGACAGGGCCGGGCGGGGGGACTATGGCTACACCTTC.

The rearrangement links TRBV18 to TRBJ1-5; D call uncertain. CDR3 length: 15 amino acids. Trimming stripped 0 bases from V and 3 bases from J, with 9 bases between. CDR1 is KGHSH and CDR2 is LQKENI in the germline V gene. DNA for the CDR3: TGTGCCAGCTCACCACCGGGCGGTATCAATCAGCCCCAGCATTTT. It codes for CASSPPGGINQPQHF.

This clone was seen only once. J is TRBJ2-3 and V is TRBV2; 8 bases map to TRBD1. The CDR3 runs to 14 residues. CDR1 is SNHLY and CDR2 is FYNNEI in the germline V gene. The ends lost 6 bases at V and 3 bases at J; junction bases unmatched: 5. This CDR3 reads CASRRQGLTDTQYF. The CDR3 region has the DNA TGTGCCAGCAGGAGACAGGGGTTGACAGATACGCAGTATTTT.

V and J are TRBV21-1 and TRBJ2-2; no DNA check was done on the table's D call, TRBD2. TRBV21-1 constitutes a pseudogene. The CDR3 covers 20 residues. The CDR3 is CASSAQGVTSGRDGAGELFF. CDR3 nucleotides: TGTGCCAGCAGCGCCCAGGGGGTGACTAGCGGGAGGGATGGAGCCGGGGAGCTGTTTTTT.

The chain joins TRBV5-4 to TRBJ2-2; 10 positions match TRBD2. Germline V gives CDR1 SGHNT, CDR2 YYREEE (reference sequence). The CDR3 is 15 residues long. Trimming at V came to 6 bases and at J to 3 bases, leaving 5 bases not matched to a gene. CDR3 nucleotides: TGTGCCAGCAAGTTCGGACTAGCGGACACCGGGGAGCTGTTTTTT. Protein sequence: CASKFGLADTGELFF.

CDR3 sequence: CASSVVSGNYNEQFF. The CDR3 DNA reads as TGCGCCAGCAGCGTAGTGAGCGGGAACTACAATGAGCAGTTCTTC. V gene TRBV5-1 combines with J gene TRBJ2-1; 7 bases map to TRBD2. The CDR3 is 15 amino acids. In germline, CDR1 is SGHRS, CDR2 YFSETQ. The V and J ends lost 4 bases and 3 bases, in that order; junction bases with no gene match: 7.

This clone was seen just once. This chain uses TRBV6-5 with TRBJ1-2; D is undetermined. The length of the CDR3 is 11 residues. Trimming shortened V by 9 bases and J by 0 bases, and 5 bases separated the two germline ends. Germline values: CDR1 MNHEY, CDR2 SVGAGI. The CDR3 region is CASQANYGYTF. CDR3 nucleotide sequence: TGTGCCAGTCAGGCTAACTATGGCTACACCTTC.

In nucleotides, the CDR3 is TGTGCCAGCAGCGTAGCTAGTAGCGGATATGGGACCGGGGAGCTGTTTTTT. Encoded protein: CASSVASSGYGTGELFF. V gene TRBV9 combines with J gene TRBJ2-2, with a tentative D call TRBD2 (6 bases). The CDR3 length is 17 residues. Trimming cost V 0 bases and J 5 bases, with 17 bases left between them. Germline V lookup: CDR1 SGDLS, CDR2 YYNGEE.

The chain employs TRBV19 and TRBJ1-2; D is undetermined. CDR1 and CDR2 (germline): LNHDA, SQIVND (reference sequence). The CDR3 consists of 15 residues. V lost 0 bases and J lost 6, with 14 bases in between. CDR3 sequence: CASSIDPTQSNGYTF. CDR3 DNA sequence: TGTGCCAGTAGTATAGATCCTACCCAATCAAATGGCTACACCTTC.